This entry describes one T cell receptor (beta chain). No antigen is known for it. One base away there is no much larger clone; base qualities are not given. The cysteine opens and the phenylalanine closes a CDR3 of 15 amino acids. Just the 45-base CDR3 DNA is kept, in frame starting at base 1. The junction shows trimming of 0 bases on V and 8 bases on J, plus 15 bases between the germline ends. CDR1 and CDR2 are read off the germline V gene (reference sequence) as SGHNT and YYREEE. The data originate from a study of blood T cell repertoires in COVID-19 (dated by TCRdb to 2020 to 2022). Regarding the research as a whole: Collaborator samples came from the United States, Italy and Spain and covered acute and convalescent phases of COVID-19. The prospective study material was composed of cDNA or gDNA derived from T cells, B-cell-depleted T cells, or PBMCs. Subjects who had been exposed to COVID-19, were actively infected with it, or had recovered from it provided the deeply sampled blood TCRbeta repertoires that made up the dataset. A freely available public database, intended as a resource for researchers studying the immune response to SARS-CoV-2, is where the repertoires were released. Samples came from the ongoing ImmuneRACE study (first 160 participants) plus 1,254 subjects from 6 global collaborators. Sample metadata almost always included a de-identified subject ID, COVID-19 status, age in years and sex. Where available, HLA class I and class II types were taken from metadata supplied by the sample provider and were not determined by assay-based typing.

TCRbeta CDR3 regions were amplified from genomic DNA using the immunoSEQ Assay, a bias-controlled multiplex PCR. The study's own analysis went as follows. The number of nucleated cells in each sample was estimated by amplification of reference gene primers within the assay. To quantify the absolute abundance of each unique TCRbeta CDR3 rearrangement, sequence reads were collapsed and filtered. For each sample, productive Simpson clonality was calculated as the square root of Simpson's diversity index across productive rearrangements. TCRdb took this table from immuneACCESS and kept in-frame rearrangements with V and J called. Such tables lack part of the clones; where checked against another copy, unresolved V genes explain under half of the gap, and the rest is unexplained. That table gives V, J and clone size, and the DNA gave D and trimming. Counted in this sample were around 180,000 clones; under 85% of them appeared once. Of the sample, about 6.9% is held by the ten largest clones.

One collaborating source in Seattle enrolled patients while the patients were actively infected and followed the patients over time throughout the course of disease. Collaborating institutions collected whole blood in K2EDTA tubes following their own protocols. For TCRbeta analysis, collaborator samples were shipped as frozen whole blood, as isolated PBMCs, or as DNA extracted from either sample type. The full study reports these points: The amount of clinical and demographic metadata varied by source and participant and was provided uncurated.

The sequenced sample consisted of peripheral blood. The origin of this receptor is a man at least 80 years old with COVID-19, enrolled during active disease. The chain couples TRBV5-4 to TRBJ2-1, with the D gene call left open. The CDR3 has the sequence CASSLALELTDEQFF. The sequence in DNA is TGTGCCAGCAGCTTGGCGCTAGAGCTTACCGATGAGCAGTTCTTC. When the CDR3 is completed using the reference TRBV5-4 and TRBJ2-1 genes on either side, the full variable domain is ETGVTQSPTHLIKTRGQQVTLRCSSQSGHNTVSWYQQALGQGPQFIFQYYREEENGRGNFPPRFSGLQFPNYSSELNVNALELDDSALYLCASSLALELTDEQFFGPGTRLTVL.